The 30 T cell receptor beta chains given below trace back to one sample, sequenced in a study of Ad26.COV2.S vaccination and SARS-CoV-2 variants. Treatment of the sample: 15 to 20 received Ad26.COV2.S at low or high dose, single or two shots; several received placebo; per-sample allocation not given. Samples analyzed were those drawn on day 63 after the first vaccine or placebo injection. TCRdb's table, derived via immunoSEQ multiplex PCR, lists solely in-frame clones and lacks some. The table lists about 350,000 clones, about 87% of them singletons, with 6.4% in the top ten. The input for sequencing was peripheral blood, taken in a trial of Ad26.COV2.S vaccine versus placebo. Receptor source: a person aged 18-60 years who received the Ad26.COV2.S COVID-19 vaccine or a placebo.

This chain connects TRBV9 to TRBJ2-7; 14 bases map to TRBD2. Trimming cost V 0 bases and J 6 bases; bases outside gene matches: 14. The CDR3 has 19 amino acids. Germline values: CDR1 SGDLS, CDR2 YYNGEE. CDR3 coding DNA: TGTGCCAGCAGCGTAGTCTCCCCAATGGGACTAGCGGGAGTGGGCGAGCAGTACTTC. Translating gives CASSVVSPMGLAGVGEQYF.

Here the CDR3 reads CASSWAGSTDTQYF. CDR3 sequence (DNA): TGTGCCAGTAGTTGGGCGGGGAGCACAGATACGCAGTATTTT. The chain links TRBV19 to TRBJ2-3; perhaps TRBD2 as D (6 bases). V lost 5 bases and J 0 bases, leaving 9 bases between the germline ends. Germline assignment: CDR1 LNHDA and CDR2 SQIVND (reference sequence). The CDR3 extends over 14 amino acids.

The rearrangement joins TRBV7-2 to TRBJ2-3; 13 positions match TRBD2. With V trimmed by 0 bases and J by 3 bases, 9 bases remained unmatched. Per the germline V gene, CDR1 is SGHTA and CDR2 is FQGNSA. CDR3 length equals 19 residues. CDR3 DNA: TGTGCCAGCAGCTTAGCGTGGACTAGCGGGAGTCGGGGGACAGATACGCAGTATTTT. Translating gives CASSLAWTSGSRGTDTQYF.

The rearrangement links TRBV12-2 to TRBJ1-2; the D call of TRBD1 is as the table states it, not checked on the DNA. TRBV12-2 is a pseudogene segment. CDR3 length equals 18 residues. The CDR3 here is CASRLGRDRSMINYGYTF. The CDR3 DNA is TGTGCAAGTCGCTTAGGCCGGGACAGGAGTATGATTAACTATGGCTACACCTTC.

The CDR3 DNA is TGTGCCATCAAGGACTCTGGAAACACCATATATTTT. Translating gives CAIKDSGNTIYF. V gene TRBV10-3 combines with J gene TRBJ1-3; D unresolved. The germline V gene encodes CDR1 ENHRY and CDR2 SYGVKD. This CDR3 contains 12 residues. V was clipped by 7 bases and J by 0 bases, with 4 bases between them.

The chain joins TRBV27 to TRBJ2-7, with 9 bases fitting TRBD1. The CDR3 extends over 17 amino acids. Germline V lookup: CDR1 MNHEY, CDR2 SMNVEV (reference sequence). After removal of 6 bases from V and 5 bases from J, the junction contained 17 bases not matched to a gene. The CDR3 sequence is CASSRVKRDREGDEQYF. The CDR3 DNA sequence: TGTGCCAGCAGCCGCGTAAAAAGGGACAGGGAAGGAGACGAGCAGTACTTC.

The V and J genes are TRBV5-1 and TRBJ1-2, with 7 bases aligning to TRBD1. Germline values: CDR1 SGHRS, CDR2 YFSETQ. V was clipped by 0 bases and J by 4 bases; unmatched bases: 6. This CDR3 is built from 15 residues. Here the CDR3 reads CASSLANRGSYGYTF. CDR3 DNA sequence: TGCGCCAGCAGCTTGGCCAACAGGGGTTCCTATGGCTACACCTTC. The whole variable domain, filled in from reference TRBV5-1 and TRBJ1-2, reads KAGVTQTPRYLIKTRGQQVTLSCSPISGHRSVSWYQQTPGQGLQFLFEYFSETQRNKGNFPGRFSGRQFSNSRSEMNVSTLELGDSALYLCASSLANRGSYGYTFGSGTRLTVV.

V gene TRBV9 combines with J gene TRBJ2-1; no definite D call. The CDR3 covers 12 residues. Trimming cost V 2 bases and J 12 bases, with 12 bases left between them. Germline values: CDR1 SGDLS, CDR2 YYNGEE. CDR3 sequence (DNA): TGTGCCAGCAGCGTTGGAACAGACTGGCAGTTCTTC. Translating it yields CASSVGTDWQFF.

V gene TRBV7-6 combines with J gene TRBJ1-3; perhaps TRBD1 as D (5 bases). Germline V gene data show CDR1 as SGHVS and CDR2 as FNYEAQ. There are 16 residues in the CDR3. The germline V and J ends were trimmed by 1 base and 2 bases, with 12 bases remaining between them. CDR3 nucleotides: TGTGCCAGCAGCTTAGTCCAGGGATTAACTGGAAACACCATATATTTT. This encodes CASSLVQGLTGNTIYF. The full variable domain, completed using reference TRBV7-6 and TRBJ1-3, is GAGVSQSPRYKVTKRGQDVALRCDPISGHVSLYWYRQALGQGPEFLTYFNYEAQQDKSGLPNDRFSAERPEGSISTLTIQRTEQRDSAMYRCASSLVQGLTGNTIYFGEGSWLTVV.

The chain couples TRBV9 to TRBJ2-5, with 8 bases that match TRBD2. Germline trimming cut 0 bases from V and 4 bases from J; bases unmatched to any gene: 8. Looked up from germline, CDR1 is SGDLS and CDR2 is YYNGEE. This CDR3 has 16 residues. The CDR3 loop is CASSVGTGLAGETQYF. DNA for the CDR3: TGTGCCAGCAGCGTAGGGACTGGACTAGCCGGAGAGACCCAGTACTTC.

The chain joins TRBV4-3 to TRBJ1-1; unclear D gene. V shed 1 base and J shed 6 bases, with 12 bases lying between them. The CDR3 totals 14 residues. Germline V CDR1 and CDR2: LGHNA, YSLEER. DNA of the CDR3: TGCGCCAGCAGCCAAGTTAGACGGTCCTCTGAAGCTTTCTTT. Protein sequence: CASSQVRRSSEAFF.

The chain couples TRBV24-1 to TRBJ2-2; D unresolved. The CDR3 spans 15 residues. V was shortened by 2 bases and J by 3 bases, with 9 bases between the two germline ends. In germline, CDR1 is KGHDR, CDR2 SFDVKD. The CDR3 DNA sequence: TGTGCCACCAGTGATTCAGATAGGGACACCGGGGAGCTGTTTTTT. It specifies CATSDSDRDTGELFF.

The J gene is TRBJ1-1, the V gene TRBV28; D is unclear. CDR3 length: 12 residues. Between the trimmed V and J ends, which lost 8 bases and 0 bases, there was a span of 7 bases. The germline CDR1 and CDR2 sequences are MDHEN and SYDVKM. CDR3 sequence (DNA): TGTGCCAGCTTAGGGATGAACACTGAAGCTTTCTTT. This encodes CASLGMNTEAFF.

The chain links TRBV4-3 to TRBJ2-7; 9 bases are a match to TRBD1. There are 15 residues in the CDR3. The germline V gene has CDR1 LGHNA and CDR2 YSLEER. The J segment lost 6 bases and the V segment lost 1 base, leaving 7 bases of the junction unmatched. DNA of the CDR3: TGCGCCAGCAGCCAAGTCTCGGGACAGGGCTCCGAGCAGTACTTC. Its protein product is CASSQVSGQGSEQYF.

V gene TRBV5-1 combines with J gene TRBJ2-1, with a tentative D call TRBD2 (6 bases). Germline loops: CDR1 SGHRS, CDR2 YFSETQ. V shed 5 bases and J shed 7 bases, with 19 bases lying between them. There are 15 residues in the CDR3. Written as DNA, the CDR3 is TGCGCCAGCAGGCGGGACCGAGGGGCGGGGAATGAGCAGTTCTTC. Encoded protein: CASRRDRGAGNEQFF.

The rearrangement uses TRBV2 and TRBJ1-4, with D unresolved. V dropped 7 bases and J dropped 5 bases, with 11 bases sitting between them. Germline CDR1 is SNHLY and CDR2 is FYNNEI. The CDR3 runs 13 residues. The CDR3 region has the DNA TGTGCCAGCACTAGACCCGACAATGAAAAACTGTTTTTT. It codes for CASTRPDNEKLFF.

This chain joins TRBV11-3 and TRBJ2-1; perhaps TRBD2 as D (5 bases). V lost 4 bases and J 8 bases, leaving 12 bases between the germline ends. Germline CDR1 is SGHNT and CDR2 is YENEEA. The CDR3 contains 13 residues. In DNA form, the CDR3 reads TGTGCCAGCAGCTCCCCTCTAGCTCATGAGCAGTTCTTC. This translates into CASSSPLAHEQFF.

This clone turned up a few times. This chain links TRBV12-5 with TRBJ2-7; D gene ambiguous. Trimming stripped 0 bases from V and 4 bases from J, with 4 bases between. The CDR3 covers 12 residues. Per germline, CDR1 LGHNT and CDR2 FRNRAP. The CDR3 region is CASGLVQYEQYF. The CDR3 DNA follows: TGTGCTAGTGGTTTGGTACAGTACGAGCAGTACTTC.

The rearrangement links TRBV19 to TRBJ2-1; the D gene could be TRBD1 or TRBD2 (5 bases each). This CDR3 comprises 12 residues. The ends were cut back, 1 base at V and 8 bases at J, with 6 bases in the middle. The germline gives CDR1 LNHDA, CDR2 SQIVND (reference sequence). For the CDR3, the DNA is TGTGCCAGTAGTATAGCGGGACATGAGCAGTTCTTC. Its protein is CASSIAGHEQFF.

This clone was recorded once. The rearrangement uses TRBV29-1 and TRBJ2-2; 8 bases line up with TRBD2. Germline loops: CDR1 SQVTM, CDR2 ANQGSEA. The CDR3 is 17 amino acids. The V and J ends lost 0 bases and 3 bases, in that order; junction bases with no gene match: 9. The CDR3 DNA reads as TGCAGCGTTGAAGAAAAACCCGGGACTAGTTACACCGGGGAGCTGTTTTTT. Translation: CSVEEKPGTSYTGELFF.

The chain uses TRBV28 and TRBJ2-1; D might be TRBD2 (6 bases). Germline V gene data show CDR1 as MDHEN and CDR2 as SYDVKM. CDR3 size: 12 residues. V lost 3 bases and J 10 bases, leaving 10 bases between the germline ends. The CDR3 bases are TGTGCCAGCAGTTTGTTCGGAGGGGAGCAGTTCTTC. It specifies CASSLFGGEQFF.

This clone is a singleton in its sample. This chain uses TRBV28 with TRBJ1-3; D is unclear. This CDR3 has 17 residues. Germline CDR1 reads MDHEN; CDR2 reads SYDVKM. The V gene lost 3 bases and the J gene lost 0 bases, with 15 bases spanning the gap. DNA for the CDR3: TGTGCCAGCAGTTTTCAAGGAACCCTAGCCTCTGGAAACACCATATATTTT. Protein sequence: CASSFQGTLASGNTIYF.

V and J are TRBV3-1 (or the pseudogene TRBV3-2) and TRBJ2-7; no reliable D call. Germline assignment: CDR1 LGHDT and CDR2 YNNKEL (reference sequence). This CDR3 is 15 amino acids long. Trimming shortened V by 1 base and J by 2 bases, and 12 bases separated the two germline ends. CDR3: CASSQGGGQTYEQYF. The CDR3 nucleotides are TGTGCCAGCAGCCAAGGGGGTGGCCAGACCTACGAGCAGTACTTC.

As regards this clone: In the same sample, other DNA sequences code for this CDR3. The J gene is TRBJ2-3, the V gene TRBV9; perhaps TRBD2 as D (6 bases). CDR1 is SGDLS, CDR2 YYNGEE, per germline. Trimming cost V 2 bases and J 4 bases, with 11 bases left between them. The CDR3 spans 14 residues. DNA for the CDR3: TGTGCCAGCAGCGTTGGAGGGAGAGCAGATACGCAGTATTTT. Amino acid sequence: CASSVGGRADTQYF.

The chain combines TRBV19 with TRBJ1-4; D is ambiguous. V lost 3 bases to trimming and J lost 1 base, with 9 bases between them. Germline V gene sequence: CDR1 LNHDA, CDR2 SQIVND (reference sequence). The CDR3 spans 15 residues. This CDR3 reads CASSIARETNEKLFF. CDR3 sequence (DNA): TGTGCCAGTAGTATCGCCCGGGAAACTAATGAAAAACTGTTTTTT.

The chain uses TRBV7-9 and TRBJ2-1; 12 positions agree with TRBD1. Losses at the gene ends were 5 bases for V and 8 bases for J; bases not matched to a gene: 10. The CDR3 consists of 16 residues. The V gene's germline CDR1 is SEHNR and CDR2 FQNEAQ (reference sequence). The CDR3 nucleotides are TGTGCCAGCAGCCGTTGGGGACAGGGGGCCGGAGATGAGCAGTTCTTC. This translates into CASSRWGQGAGDEQFF.

The J gene is TRBJ2-3, the V gene TRBV19; tentatively, D is TRBD1 or TRBD2 (6 bases each). The V gene lost 9 bases and the J gene lost 4 bases, with 14 bases spanning the gap. The CDR3 totals 13 residues. Germline V CDR1 and CDR2: LNHDA, SQIVND (reference sequence). The CDR3 DNA follows: TGTGCCAGCCGAGGGGGGTTCCCAGATACGCAGTATTTT. This sequence encodes CASRGGFPDTQYF.

CDR3 sequence: CASSSVTGGRNEQFF. The CDR3 nucleotides are TGTGCCAGCAGCTCCGTGACAGGGGGACGCAATGAGCAGTTCTTC. The rearrangement links TRBV14 to TRBJ2-1, with 9 bases matching TRBD1. Per germline, CDR1 SGHDN and CDR2 FVKESK. The junction had 8 bases not matched to a gene; V was cut back by 5 bases and J by 6 bases. The CDR3 totals 15 residues.

The chain employs TRBV7-2 and TRBJ2-1; 8 bases match TRBD1. This CDR3 is built from 16 residues. V trimming: 3 bases; J trimming: 5 bases; junction bases outside the gene matches: 9. Germline loops: CDR1 SGHTA, CDR2 FQGNSA. This CDR3 is CASSLEPRTGNNEQFF. The CDR3 coding sequence is TGTGCCAGCAGCTTGGAGCCCCGGACAGGGAACAATGAGCAGTTCTTC.

V gene TRBV6-5 combines with J gene TRBJ2-7; D remains ambiguous. Germline V gene data show CDR1 as MNHEY and CDR2 as SVGAGI. V lost 8 bases, J lost 2 bases, and 19 bases lay in between. The length of the CDR3 is 15 residues. CDR3 bases: TGTGCCAGCCGCTTCCTAGGACGCGAGCCCTACGAGCAGTACTTC. Protein product: CASRFLGREPYEQYF.